This TCR beta chain was documented in a study of identical twins. cDNA carried unique molecular identifiers, and a universal primer site was added by template switching. MiXCR, applied by TCRdb to the 5' RACE reads, yields one record per CDR3 protein. The sample consists of a few hundred thousand distinct CDR3 sequences, roughly 8% of them appearing once. The CDR3 consists of 16 residues. Germline V gene data show CDR1 as SGDLS and CDR2 as YYNGEE. Trimming removed 4 bases at V and 0 bases at J, with 14 bases between. This clonotype was counted many times. The antigen is not known. Donors were all healthy Caucasians. Findings and limits, study-wide: Zero-insertion findings could be partly confounded by invariant cells (MAIT and iNKT cells).

This sample was also put to use in a study of yellow fever vaccine responses in identical twins. This second study says: Twins' vaccine T cell responses were reported to seem partly convergent and partly personalized.

Sequences were obtained from CD8+ T cells sorted from blood. The chain employs TRBV9 and TRBJ1-3; TRBD1 is a possible D gene (5 bases). This TCR came from a woman aged 18-29 years in good health. The CDR3 sequence is CASSLGASGSGNTIYF. The DNA for the CDR3 is TGTGCCAGCAGCCTAGGGGCTAGTGGCTCTGGAAACACCATATATTTT.